The 6 T cell receptor beta chains given below trace back to one sample, sequenced in a study of T cell clones after liver transplantation. Method: immunoSEQ multiplex PCR; TCRdb's copy keeps in-frame clones and lacks some. Of around 97,000 clones in the sample, roughly 80% are singletons; the top ten hold approximately 3%. Sequences were derived from CD4+ T cells from blood, sampled approximately 50 months after liver transplant. All receptors derive from a human patient who received a liver transplant. Certain T cells may be donor cells from the graft.

This chain uses TRBV7-6 with TRBJ2-7; 9 bases map to TRBD2. Germline trimming cut 1 base from V and 8 bases from J; bases unmatched to any gene: 6. Germline V gene sequence: CDR1 SGHVS, CDR2 FNYEAQ. The CDR3 extends over 14 amino acids. CDR3 protein: CASSLGAGGEKQYF. For the CDR3, the DNA is TGTGCCAGCAGCTTAGGAGCGGGAGGAGAAAAGCAGTACTTC.

The chain has TRBV7-2 and TRBJ1-2, with a weak D call TRBD1 (5 bases). Deletions cut 4 bases from V and 5 bases from J, with 14 bases between. Germline loops: CDR1 SGHTA, CDR2 FQGNSA. The CDR3 is 14 residues long. CDR3 DNA sequence: TGTGCCAGCAGCTCCCAGAATGGGGCTTATGGCTACACCTTC. Translating it yields CASSSQNGAYGYTF.

Written as DNA, the CDR3 is TGTGCCACCAGCCCCGGGACAGGCTCTTGGGGGTATGGCTACACCTTC. Encoded protein: CATSPGTGSWGYGYTF. This chain uses TRBV15 with TRBJ1-2; 8 bases are shared with TRBD1. CDR1 and CDR2 from the germline V gene are LNHNV and YYDKDF (reference sequence). V was clipped by 5 bases and J by 5 bases; unmatched bases: 13. CDR3 size: 16 residues.

In DNA, the CDR3 is TGTGCCAGCAGCTTATTAGCTAATTCACCCCTCCACTTT. It translates to CASSLLANSPLHF. The chain employs TRBV11-3 and TRBJ1-6, with D unresolved. The CDR3 is 13 amino acids. Germline V gives CDR1 SGHNT, CDR2 YENEEA. With 2 bases removed from V and 6 bases from J, the gap between germline ends came to 5 bases.

This chain joins TRBV7-6 and TRBJ2-7; tentatively, D is TRBD1 or TRBD2 (6 bases each). Germline CDR1 reads SGHVS; CDR2 reads FNYEAQ. V was shortened by 0 bases and J by 0 bases, with 9 bases between the two germline ends. The CDR3 contains 15 residues. CDR3 in DNA: TGTGCCAGCAGCTTAGCGCCGGGGGCCTCCTACGAGCAGTACTTC. As protein: CASSLAPGASYEQYF.

The chain uses TRBV5-4 and TRBJ1-4; tentative D call: TRBD1 (5 bases). The CDR3 has 15 residues. CDR1 is SGHNT, CDR2 YYREEE, per germline (reference sequence). V gave up 3 bases and J gave up 4 bases, with 13 bases separating them. The DNA of the CDR3 is TGTGCCAGCAGCTCGGACGGGGGGAATAATGAAAAACTGTTTTTT. It is translated as CASSSDGGNNEKLFF.